The rows below give T cell receptor beta chains drawn from one sample of a study of T cell repertoires in cytomegalovirus infection. TCRdb fed the reads into MiXCR, producing one record per CDR3 protein. Seen here are about 160,000 distinct CDR3 sequences, less than 25% observed once, and the top ten hold under 30%. Their cognate antigens are unknown. The sequencing used CD8+ T cells from cultured PBMCs, collected from culture after CMV antigen stimulation. The origin of the receptors is a human donor in good health (CMV status not recorded). Some clones in this sample may be carry-over from other donors' samples. Both conserved end residues are part of each CDR3. D genes are given only for firm matches. Size tells how often a clone was seen (once, few, many) or the class of an expanded clone, and some rows leave it out.

j_call clone_size d_call v_call cdr3_aa cdr3_nt
TRBJ1-1 many TRBD1 TRBV7-2 CASSRNRQGRTEAFF TGTGCCAGCAGCCGAAATAGACAGGGTCGGACTGAAGCTTTCTTT
TRBJ1-1 NA NA TRBV10-2 CASSELGGNTEAFF TGCGCCAGCAGTGAGTTAGGAGGGAACACTGAAGCTTTCTTT
TRBJ1-1 NA NA TRBV7-2 CASSSWVNTEAFF TGTGCCAGCAGCTCATGGGTGAACACTGAAGCTTTCTTT
TRBJ1-2 NA NA TRBV6-1 CASSDPLGYTF TGTGCCAGCAGTGACCCCCTTGGCTACACCTTC
TRBJ1-1 NA NA TRBV7-6 CASSLSGPMNTEAFF TGTGCCAGCAGCTTATCAGGACCCATGAACACTGAAGCTTTCTTT
TRBJ2-3 many NA TRBV12-3/TRBV12-4 CASSFGGSSDTQYF TGTGCCAGCAGTTTTGGGGGGTCCTCAGATACGCAGTATTTT
TRBJ1-2 NA NA TRBV4-3 CASSQDNQAFGYTF TGCGCCAGCAGCCAAGACAATCAGGCGTTCGGCTACACCTTC
TRBJ2-1 NA TRBD2 TRBV7-3 CASSLSGGLYNEQFF TGTGCCAGCAGTTTGTCGGGGGGGCTCTACAATGAGCAGTTCTTC
TRBJ2-7 few NA TRBV7-9 CASSEPTGTRYEQYF TGTGCCAGCAGCGAGCCGACGGGGACAAGATACGAGCAGTACTTC
TRBJ2-1 few NA TRBV4-1 CASSQPSGVGSYNEQFF TGCGCCAGCAGCCAACCCTCAGGGGTGGGCTCCTACAATGAGCAGTTCTTC
TRBJ1-4 NA NA TRBV6-8 CASSYGWQPNEKLFF TGTGCCAGCAGTTACGGGTGGCAACCTAATGAAAAACTGTTTTTT
TRBJ1-2 NA TRBD1 TRBV29-1 CSVETGRYGYTF TGCAGCGTCGAGACAGGGAGGTATGGCTACACCTTC
TRBJ1-5 NA NA TRBV10-2 CASSGQYSNQPQHF TGCGCCAGCAGCGGACAGTATAGCAATCAGCCCCAGCATTTT